A selection of T cell receptor beta chains follows, all from one sample in a study of T-cell reconstitution after alpha-beta-depleted transplantation in children. TCRdb re-called the PCR reads through MiXCR, storing one row per CDR3 protein. Among about 980,000 distinct CDR3 sequences listed, about 31% were seen once. This sample comprised PBMCs, mostly from graft donor cells, obtained 360 days after TCRalphabeta/CD19-depleted stem cell transplant. These receptors all come from a boy under three years old who had a stem cell transplant for SCID, so the T cells may come from the graft donor. Each CDR3 is given with its conserved first and last residue. D genes are given only for firm matches. Only some rows state a clone size, as once, few, many or a class for expanded clones.

>-|TRBJ1-1|TRBV27|-
TGTGCCAGCAGTTTATCTGAGGGGTGGAACACTGAAGCTTTCTTT
CASSLSEGWNTEAFF
>few|TRBJ2-7|TRBV5-6|-
TGTGCCAGCAGCTTCGGGGTCCCAAACGAGCAGTACTTC
CASSFGVPNEQYF
>-|TRBJ2-7|TRBV7-8|-
TGTGCCAGCAGCTTAGGTAGGAGGGAGCAGTACTTC
CASSLGRREQYF
>-|TRBJ1-2|TRBV2|-
TGTGCCAGCAGTCCCTTTAAGGGCTACACCTTC
CASSPFKGYTF
>-|TRBJ1-2|TRBV2|-
TGTGCCAGCAGTGAGTCCGGCCAACCATATGCTAACTATGGCTACACCTTC
CASSESGQPYANYGYTF
>few|TRBJ2-7|TRBV10-3|-
TGTGCCATCGCGCAGGGCCGAAGGTACGAGCAGTACTTC
CAIAQGRRYEQYF
>-|TRBJ2-1|TRBV11-2|-
TGTGCCAGCAGCTTAAGATCGGGGAACAATGAGCAGTTCTTC
CASSLRSGNNEQFF
>-|TRBJ2-1|TRBV5-5|-
TGTGCCAGCAGCTCTACAGGGGGGGATGAGCAGTTCTTC
CASSSTGGDEQFF
>-|TRBJ2-5|TRBV9|-
TGTGCCAGCAGCCCCCCCCACTTCCAAGAGACCCAGTACTTC
CASSPPHFQETQYF
>few|TRBJ2-1|TRBV30|-
TGTGCCTGGATGTCGCCCAAGTGGCCTAGGGATGAGCAGTTCTTC
CAWMSPKWPRDEQFF
>few|TRBJ2-1|TRBV2|TRBD1
TGTGCCAGCCAGGGACAGCCCTACAATGAGCAGTTCTTC
CASQGQPYNEQFF
>-|TRBJ1-1|TRBV21-1|-
TGTGCCAGCAGCAAAGTAAAGCTTAACACTGAAGCTTTCTTT
CASSKVKLNTEAFF
>-|TRBJ2-2|TRBV29-1|-
TGCAGCGTAACGGAGGCGACAACCGGGGAGCTGTTTTTT
CSVTEATTGELFF
>once|TRBJ1-2|TRBV5-6|-
TGTGCCAGCAGCCCTCTTCCGGAGGCTTATGGCTACACCTTC
CASSPLPEAYGYTF
>-|TRBJ1-3|TRBV4-1|-
TGCGCCAGCAGCCAAATTGCCGGAAACACCATATATTTT
CASSQIAGNTIYF
>-|TRBJ2-4|TRBV15|-
TGTGCCACCAGCCCACGGGCCGGGGAAAACATTCAGTACTTC
CATSPRAGENIQYF
>few|TRBJ1-2|TRBV18|-
TGTGCCAGCTCACCACTAGGCGACACCCACTATGGCTACACCTTC
CASSPLGDTHYGYTF
>-|TRBJ2-1|TRBV7-2|-
TGTGCCAGCAGCTCTATTAGGCCGGGAGAGCAGTTCTTC
CASSSIRPGEQFF
>-|TRBJ1-3|TRBV11-2|-
TGTGCCAGCAGCTTAGCAGCAGGAACCGGAAACACCATATATTTT
CASSLAAGTGNTIYF
>-|TRBJ2-1|TRBV7-8|-
TGTGCCAGCAGCTTAGCGGGCAGGGTCAATGAGCAGTTCTTC
CASSLAGRVNEQFF
>-|TRBJ1-5|TRBV7-2|-
TGTGCCAGCAGCTTAGAGAACCAGAGCAATCAGCCCCAGCATTTT
CASSLENQSNQPQHF
>few|TRBJ2-3|TRBV20-1|-
TGCAGTGCTGGACGGCGCACAGATACGCAGTATTTT
CSAGRRTDTQYF
>-|TRBJ2-7|TRBV20-1|-
TGCAGTGCTAGGCGCGGGGCAAGCTCCTACGAGCAGTACTTC
CSARRGASSYEQYF
>few|TRBJ2-5|TRBV12-3/TRBV12-4|-
TGTGCCAGCAGTTTGGGGGGGCCGTACCAAGAGACCCAGTACTTC
CASSLGGPYQETQYF
>few|TRBJ2-7|TRBV6-2/TRBV6-3|-
TGTGCCAGCAGTTACAAGGGCTTCGAGCAGTACTTC
CASSYKGFEQYF
>-|TRBJ1-1|TRBV7-9|-
TGTGCCAGCAGCTTATACGGTCGGGAAGCTTTCTTT
CASSLYGREAFF
>-|TRBJ2-1|TRBV28|TRBD2
TGTGCCAGCAGCTCCGGGGTTGCGCGGGGGGGCCAGAATGAGCAGTTCTTC
CASSSGVARGGQNEQFF
>-|TRBJ2-5|TRBV20-1|-
TGCAGTGCTATACAAGAGACCCAGTACTTC
CSAIQETQYF
>-|TRBJ2-1|TRBV2|TRBD2
TGTGCCAGCATCCTAGATCTAGCGGGGTCCTACAATGAGCAGTTCTTC
CASILDLAGSYNEQFF
>-|TRBJ1-3|TRBV28|TRBD1
TGTGCCAGCAGTTACAGGGGGACCTTATCCCTCTCTGGAAACACCATATATTTT
CASSYRGTLSLSGNTIYF
>-|TRBJ2-2|TRBV9|-
TGTGCCAGCAGCTCGAGAGGAGGGTACACCGGGGAGCTGTTTTTT
CASSSRGGYTGELFF
>-|TRBJ1-6|TRBV6-5|TRBD1
TGTGCCAGCAGTAACAGGGACAGCGGTTCACCCCTCCACTTT
CASSNRDSGSPLHF
>-|TRBJ2-7|TRBV2|TRBD1
TGTGCCATCAGTGACCGGGACAGGGGGCGGCGGCAGTACTTC
CAISDRDRGRRQYF
>-|TRBJ2-6|TRBV5-1|TRBD1
TGCGCCAGCAGCTTGTCGCGGAAAACAGGGGATTCCAACGTCCTGACTTTC
CASSLSRKTGDSNVLTF
>few|TRBJ2-1|TRBV6-2/TRBV6-3|TRBD1
TGTGCCAGCAGGGACAGGCCATACTACAATGAGCAGTTCTTC
CASRDRPYYNEQFF
>-|TRBJ2-3|TRBV9|-
TGTGCCAGCAGCGTCTCGGGCCAACCCCCTTCAGATACGCAGTATTTT
CASSVSGQPPSDTQYF
>few|TRBJ1-4|TRBV12-3/TRBV12-4|-
TGTGCCAGCAGCCGTGGATTGACAGCAACTAATGAAAAACTGTTTTTT
CASSRGLTATNEKLFF
>few|TRBJ1-1|TRBV6-5|-
TGTGCCAGCAGAGGAGACACTGAAGCTTTCTTT
CASRGDTEAFF
>few|TRBJ2-1|TRBV25-1|TRBD2
TGTGCCAGCAGTGAAGAGTCTAGCGGATTTTACAATGAGCAGTTCTTC
CASSEESSGFYNEQFF
>-|TRBJ1-1|TRBV3-1|-
TGTGCCAGCAGCCAAGTTGGCCAGCCGAAGGCTTTCTTT
CASSQVGQPKAFF
>-|TRBJ1-1|TRBV7-8|-
TGTGCCAGCAGCTTGGTCGGGGGCACTACGTACACTGAAGCTTTCTTT
CASSLVGGTTYTEAFF
>few|TRBJ1-6|TRBV12-3/TRBV12-4|-
TGTGCCAGCGGCCTGGTCCCGGATTCACCCCTCCACTTT
CASGLVPDSPLHF
>-|TRBJ2-2|TRBV10-2|TRBD2
TGCGCCACCCCCCGGGGGGACTTAAACACCGGGGAGCTGTTTTTT
CATPRGDLNTGELFF
>-|TRBJ2-2|TRBV15|TRBD1
TGTGCCACCAGCAGAGAATTAACCTCAGGGGGCACCGGGGAGCTGTTTTTT
CATSRELTSGGTGELFF
>-|TRBJ2-7|TRBV12-3/TRBV12-4|-
TGTGCCAGCAGTTTACATGACAGGTCCTATAGCGAGCAGTACTTC
CASSLHDRSYSEQYF
>-|TRBJ2-7|TRBV11-2|-
TGTGCCAGCAGTCCCTTACGGGGGAGGCACTACGAGCAGTACTTC
CASSPLRGRHYEQYF
>-|TRBJ2-1|TRBV7-8|-
TGTGCCAGCAGCTTAGGCATGCAGGGATGGGATGAGCAGTTCTTC
CASSLGMQGWDEQFF
>-|TRBJ2-3|TRBV12-3/TRBV12-4|-
TGTGCCAGTACCGGTTGGGGGGGCCTAAGCACAGATACGCAGTATTTT
CASTGWGGLSTDTQYF
>-|TRBJ2-4|TRBV7-2|-
TGTGCCAGCAGCTGGAGGCTAGCCAAAAACATTCAGTACTTC
CASSWRLAKNIQYF